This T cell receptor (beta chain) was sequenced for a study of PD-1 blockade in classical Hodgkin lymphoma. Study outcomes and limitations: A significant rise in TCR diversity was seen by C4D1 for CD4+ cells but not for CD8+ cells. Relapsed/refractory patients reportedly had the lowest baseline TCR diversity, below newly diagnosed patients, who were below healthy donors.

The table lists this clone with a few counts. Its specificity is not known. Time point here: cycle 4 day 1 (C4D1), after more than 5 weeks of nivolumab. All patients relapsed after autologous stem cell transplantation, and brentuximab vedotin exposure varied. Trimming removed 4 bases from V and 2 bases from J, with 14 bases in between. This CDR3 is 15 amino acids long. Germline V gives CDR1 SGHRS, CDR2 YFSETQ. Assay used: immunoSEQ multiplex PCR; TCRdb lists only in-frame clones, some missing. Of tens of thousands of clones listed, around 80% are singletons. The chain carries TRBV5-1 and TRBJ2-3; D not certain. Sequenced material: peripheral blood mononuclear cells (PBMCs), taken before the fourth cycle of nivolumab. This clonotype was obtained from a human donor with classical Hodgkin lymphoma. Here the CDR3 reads CASSPAEPATDTQYF. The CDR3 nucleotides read TGCGCCAGCAGCCCGGCGGAGCCCGCCACAGATACGCAGTATTTT.